This T cell receptor (beta chain) was retrieved from a study of brain T cells in children with intractable seizures. The study's findings and limits: Clones missing pre-surgery may reflect undersampling of that blood sample.

Sample time point: blood from clinic visit 5 months post-surgery; TSC patient then seizure free. The repertoire was sequenced with immunoSEQ multiplex PCR; TCRdb's copy has only in-frame clones and lacks some. Counted here are hundreds of thousands of clones, 93% occurring once; the ten biggest clones make up 5.7%. Deletions cut 4 bases from V and 8 bases from J, with 28 bases between. The CDR3 runs 18 residues. In the case of this clone: Its antigen remains unknown.

The TCR was taken from a boy under two years old with tuberous sclerosis and intractable seizures. The starting material was peripheral blood, obtained roughly 5 months after surgery. The chain employs TRBV5-3 and TRBJ2-1, with D unclear. TRBV5-3 is an ORF for which the function is uncertain. The CDR3 DNA is TGTGCCAGAAGCACCCAAAATAATGTAGCCTTGGGCAGTGATGAGCAGTTCTTC. Protein product: CARSTQNNVALGSDEQFF.